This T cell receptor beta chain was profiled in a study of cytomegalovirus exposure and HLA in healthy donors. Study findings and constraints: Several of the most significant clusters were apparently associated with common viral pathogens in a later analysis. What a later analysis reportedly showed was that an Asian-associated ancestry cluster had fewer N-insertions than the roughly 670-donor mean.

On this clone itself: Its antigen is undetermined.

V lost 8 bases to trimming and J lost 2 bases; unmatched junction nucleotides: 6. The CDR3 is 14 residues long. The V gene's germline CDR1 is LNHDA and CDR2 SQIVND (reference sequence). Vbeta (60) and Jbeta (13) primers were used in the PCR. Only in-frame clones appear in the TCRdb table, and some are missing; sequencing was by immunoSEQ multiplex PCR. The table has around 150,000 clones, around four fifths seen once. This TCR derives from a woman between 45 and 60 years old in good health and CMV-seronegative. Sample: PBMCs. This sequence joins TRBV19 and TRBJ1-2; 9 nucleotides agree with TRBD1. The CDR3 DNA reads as TGTGCCAGTGTTCGGACAGGGGTCAACTATGGCTACACCTTC. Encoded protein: CASVRTGVNYGYTF.